The rows below give T cell receptor beta chains drawn from one sample of a study of blood T cell repertoires in COVID-19. Measured with immunoSEQ multiplex PCR; TCRdb has only the in-frame clones, and not every one. The repertoire holds roughly 200,000 clones, with 80% as singletons. Material for sequencing was peripheral blood. These receptors all stem from a man between 65 and 85 years old with active or convalescent COVID-19. CDR3s include the opening cysteine and the closing phenylalanine or tryptophan. Each record gives: V gene, D gene, clone size, J gene, CDR3 DNA, CDR3 protein. D genes are given only for firm matches. The listing skips clone size in some rows; elsewhere it reads once, few, many or a size class.

V: TRBV18
D: NA
size: NA
J: TRBJ1-1
DNA: TGTGCCAGCTCACCACCGGGCTCGAACACTGAAGCTTTCTTT
CDR3: CASSPPGSNTEAFF

V: TRBV6-2/TRBV6-3
D: TRBD1
size: NA
J: TRBJ1-1
DNA: TGTGCCAGCAGTGTCCAGGGGGCGCAGACTGAAGCTTTCTTT
CDR3: CASSVQGAQTEAFF

V: TRBV3-1/TRBV3-2
D: TRBD2
size: NA
J: TRBJ2-1
DNA: TGTGCCAGCAGCCTCAGGACTAGCGGGCACAATGAGCAGTTCTTC
CDR3: CASSLRTSGHNEQFF

V: TRBV29-1
D: NA
size: NA
J: TRBJ1-2
DNA: TGCAGCGTTCGACAGTCCTCCGGCTACACCTTC
CDR3: CSVRQSSGYTF

V: TRBV7-2
D: NA
size: once
J: TRBJ1-1
DNA: TGTGCCAGCAGCCATCCTCGGGGGTTTGAACCCCCTGAAGCTTTCTTT
CDR3: CASSHPRGFEPPEAFF

V: TRBV10-3
D: NA
size: NA
J: TRBJ1-5
DNA: TGTGCCATTTCCTTAGGGTCCAGGGAAGGCAATCAGCCCCAGCATTTT
CDR3: CAISLGSREGNQPQHF

V: TRBV19
D: TRBD1
size: NA
J: TRBJ1-1
DNA: TGTGCCAGTAGCAAACTTTTCCCGGGACAGCCCATGAACACTGAAGCTTTCTTT
CDR3: CASSKLFPGQPMNTEAFF

V: TRBV7-6
D: NA
size: NA
J: TRBJ1-6
DNA: TGTGCCAGCAGCTTAAAAATAGGGGACTATAATTCACCCCTCCACTTT
CDR3: CASSLKIGDYNSPLHF

V: TRBV18
D: TRBD1
size: NA
J: TRBJ2-5
DNA: TGTGCCAGCTCACCATTCGACAGGGTTACCCGACGGGAGACCCAGTACTTC
CDR3: CASSPFDRVTRRETQYF

V: TRBV5-1
D: NA
size: NA
J: TRBJ1-1
DNA: TGCGCCAGCAGCTTTAAGGAGGGTTCGAACACTGAAGCTTTCTTT
CDR3: CASSFKEGSNTEAFF